This T cell receptor (beta chain) was retrieved from a study of tissue T cells after allogeneic stem cell transplantation. TCRdb keeps only in-frame clones here, not all; method: immunoSEQ multiplex PCR. The table includes 8,000 or so clones, 46% detected once. The CDR3 extends over 11 amino acids. The germline V gene has CDR1 SGHSA and CDR2 FRNQAP. V shed 7 bases and J shed 4 bases, with 8 bases lying between them. Comments on this clone: The gene symbols are mouse symbols. Coverage ceases 1 residue before the CDR3 finishes, and the germline J gene fills in the end.

Time point described: mouse harvest day 7 after allogeneic transplant. Each mouse received 10^7 T-cell-depleted marrow cells plus 10^6 splenic CD5+ T cells by tail vein. The sequence was collected from a female BALB/c mouse given C57BL/6 T cells with graft-versus-host disease after an allogeneic hematopoietic cell transplant. The sample comprised gut tissue. This chain joins TRBV16 and TRBJ2-7, with D hard to call. The CDR3 DNA, read in part, is TGTGCAAGCACCTTTAGGTATGAACAGTAC. This gives the protein CASTFRYEQY. The whole CDR3 sequence is CASTFRYEQYF.